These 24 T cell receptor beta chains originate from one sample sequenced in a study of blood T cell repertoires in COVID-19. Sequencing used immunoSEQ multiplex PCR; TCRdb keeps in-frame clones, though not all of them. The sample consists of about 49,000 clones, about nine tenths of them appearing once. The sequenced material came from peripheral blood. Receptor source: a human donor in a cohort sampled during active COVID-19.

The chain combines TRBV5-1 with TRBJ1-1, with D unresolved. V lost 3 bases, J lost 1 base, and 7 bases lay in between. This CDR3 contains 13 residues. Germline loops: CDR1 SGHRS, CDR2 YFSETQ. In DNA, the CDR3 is TGCGCCAGCAGCTCCTCAGGGAACACTGAAGCTTTCTTT. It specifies CASSSSGNTEAFF.

CDR3 sequence: CASLMAGLTEAFF. In DNA form, the CDR3 reads TGTGCCAGCTTAATGGCGGGGCTTACTGAAGCTTTCTTT. The gene calls are TRBV6-9 and TRBJ1-1; tentative D call: TRBD1 (5 bases). Between the trimmed V and J ends, which lost 8 bases and 5 bases, there was a span of 15 bases. The CDR3 contains 13 residues. From germline, CDR1 is MNHGY and CDR2 SVAAGI.

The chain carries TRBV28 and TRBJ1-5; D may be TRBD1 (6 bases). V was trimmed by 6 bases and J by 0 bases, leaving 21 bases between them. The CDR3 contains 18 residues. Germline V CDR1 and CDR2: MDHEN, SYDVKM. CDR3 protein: CASSSGTSTPYSNQPQHF. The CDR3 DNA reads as TGTGCCAGCAGCTCCGGGACATCGACACCATATAGCAATCAGCCCCAGCATTTT.

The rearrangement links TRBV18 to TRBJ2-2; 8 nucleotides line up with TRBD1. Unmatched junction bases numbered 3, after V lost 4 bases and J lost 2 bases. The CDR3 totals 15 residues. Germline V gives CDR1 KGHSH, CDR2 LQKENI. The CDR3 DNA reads TGTGCCAGCTCACTCGGACAGGGCAACACCGGGGAGCTGTTTTTT. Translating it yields CASSLGQGNTGELFF. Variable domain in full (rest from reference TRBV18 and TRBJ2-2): NAGVMQNPRHLVRRRGQEARLRCSPMKGHSHVYWYRQLPEEGLKFMVYLQKENIIDESGMPKERFSAEFPKEGPSILRIQQVVRGDSAAYFCASSLGQGNTGELFFGEGSRLTVL.

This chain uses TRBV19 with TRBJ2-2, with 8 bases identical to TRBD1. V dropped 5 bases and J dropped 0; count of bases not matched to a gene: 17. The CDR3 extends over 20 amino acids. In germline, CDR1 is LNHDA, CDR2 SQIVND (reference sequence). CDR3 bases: TGTGCCAGTAGTCTCCGGACAGGGTTGATAACTTACGCGAACACCGGGGAGCTGTTTTTT. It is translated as CASSLRTGLITYANTGELFF. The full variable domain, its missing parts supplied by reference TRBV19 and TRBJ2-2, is DGGITQSPKYLFRKEGQNVTLSCEQNLNHDAMYWYRQDPGQGLRLIYYSQIVNDFQKGDIAEGYSVSREKKESFPLTVTSAQKNPTAFYLCASSLRTGLITYANTGELFFGEGSRLTVL.

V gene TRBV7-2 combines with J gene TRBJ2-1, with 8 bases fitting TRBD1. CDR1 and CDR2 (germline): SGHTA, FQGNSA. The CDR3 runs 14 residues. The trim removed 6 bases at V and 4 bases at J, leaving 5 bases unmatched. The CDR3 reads CASSRGQGYNEQFF. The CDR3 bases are TGTGCCAGCAGTAGAGGACAGGGATACAATGAGCAGTTCTTC.

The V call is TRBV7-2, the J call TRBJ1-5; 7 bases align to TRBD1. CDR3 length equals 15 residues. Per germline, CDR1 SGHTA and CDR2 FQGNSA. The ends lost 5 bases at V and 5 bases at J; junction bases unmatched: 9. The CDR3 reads CASSLNRGRDQPQHF. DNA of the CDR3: TGTGCCAGCAGCCTTAACAGGGGCAGGGATCAGCCCCAGCATTTT.

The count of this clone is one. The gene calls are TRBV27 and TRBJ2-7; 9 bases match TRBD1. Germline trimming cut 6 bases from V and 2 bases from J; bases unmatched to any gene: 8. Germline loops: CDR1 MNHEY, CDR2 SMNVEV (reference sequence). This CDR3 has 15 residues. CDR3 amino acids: CASRQPGQGTYEQYF. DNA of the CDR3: TGTGCCAGCAGGCAACCGGGACAGGGAACCTACGAGCAGTACTTC.

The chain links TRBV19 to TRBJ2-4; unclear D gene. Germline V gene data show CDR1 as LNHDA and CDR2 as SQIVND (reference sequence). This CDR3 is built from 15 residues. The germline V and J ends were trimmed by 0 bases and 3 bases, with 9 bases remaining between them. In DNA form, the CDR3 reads TGTGCCAGTAGTATAGAAGGTGCGGTCAAAAACATTCAGTACTTC. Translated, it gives CASSIEGAVKNIQYF.

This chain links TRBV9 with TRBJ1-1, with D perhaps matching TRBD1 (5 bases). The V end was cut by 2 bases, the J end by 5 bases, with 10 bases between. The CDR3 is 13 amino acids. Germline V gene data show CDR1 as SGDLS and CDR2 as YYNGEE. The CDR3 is CASSVGGTTEAFF. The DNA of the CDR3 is TGTGCCAGCAGCGTGGGGGGAACAACTGAAGCTTTCTTT.

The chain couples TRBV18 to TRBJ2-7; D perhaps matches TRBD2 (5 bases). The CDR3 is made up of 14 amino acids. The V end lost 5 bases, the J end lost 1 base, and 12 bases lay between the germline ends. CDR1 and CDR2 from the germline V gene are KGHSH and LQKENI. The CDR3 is CASSVGSHSYEQYF. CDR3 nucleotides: TGTGCCAGCTCAGTGGGGAGCCATTCCTACGAGCAGTACTTC.

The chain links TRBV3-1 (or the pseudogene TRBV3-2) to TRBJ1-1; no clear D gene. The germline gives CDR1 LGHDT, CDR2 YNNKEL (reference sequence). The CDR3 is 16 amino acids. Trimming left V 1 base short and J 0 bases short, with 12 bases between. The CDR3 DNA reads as TGTGCCAGCAGCCAAGGTATCACTAGGGTGAACACTGAAGCTTTCTTT. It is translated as CASSQGITRVNTEAFF.

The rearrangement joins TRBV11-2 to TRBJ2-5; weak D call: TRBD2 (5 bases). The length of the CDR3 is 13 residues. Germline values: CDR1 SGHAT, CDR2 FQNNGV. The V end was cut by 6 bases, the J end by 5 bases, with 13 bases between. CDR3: CASRRLATETQYF. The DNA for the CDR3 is TGTGCCAGCAGACGTCTAGCTACGGAGACCCAGTACTTC.

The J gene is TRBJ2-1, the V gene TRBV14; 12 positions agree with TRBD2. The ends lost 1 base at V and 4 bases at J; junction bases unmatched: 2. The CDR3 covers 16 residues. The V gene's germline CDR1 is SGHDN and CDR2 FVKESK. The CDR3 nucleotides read TGTGCCAGCAGCCAAGGTGGGACTAGCGGGTACAATGAGCAGTTCTTC. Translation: CASSQGGTSGYNEQFF.

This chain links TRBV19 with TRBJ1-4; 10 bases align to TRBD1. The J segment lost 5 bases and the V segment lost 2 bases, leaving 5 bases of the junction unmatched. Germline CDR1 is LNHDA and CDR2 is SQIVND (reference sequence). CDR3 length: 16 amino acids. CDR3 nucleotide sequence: TGTGCCAGTAGTATACTCCCGGGACAGGGGAATGAAAAACTGTTTTTT. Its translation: CASSILPGQGNEKLFF.

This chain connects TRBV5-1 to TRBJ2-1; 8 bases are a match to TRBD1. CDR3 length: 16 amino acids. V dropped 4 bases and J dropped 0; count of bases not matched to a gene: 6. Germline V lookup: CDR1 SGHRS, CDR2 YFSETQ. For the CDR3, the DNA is TGCGCCAGCAGCGAGGGACAGGCCGACTCCTACAATGAGCAGTTCTTC. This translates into CASSEGQADSYNEQFF.

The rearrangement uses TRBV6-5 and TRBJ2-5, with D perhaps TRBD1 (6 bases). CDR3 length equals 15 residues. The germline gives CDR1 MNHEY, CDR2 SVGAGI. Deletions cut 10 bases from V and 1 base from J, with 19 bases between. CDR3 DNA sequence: TGTGCCACCTCTATCAGGGGCCCCTTCCAAGAGACCCAGTACTTC. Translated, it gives CATSIRGPFQETQYF.

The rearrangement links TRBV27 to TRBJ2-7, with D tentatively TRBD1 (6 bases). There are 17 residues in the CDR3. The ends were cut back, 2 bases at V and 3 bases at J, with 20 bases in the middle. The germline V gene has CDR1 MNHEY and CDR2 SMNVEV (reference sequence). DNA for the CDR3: TGTGCCAGCAGTTTAATCGGCCCACAGGGACGGCACTACGAGCAGTACTTC. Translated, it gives CASSLIGPQGRHYEQYF.

CDR3 bases: TGTGCCAGCAGCCGACAGGGCTCCTACAATGAGCAGTTCTTC. Its protein product is CASSRQGSYNEQFF. The chain carries TRBV7-6 and TRBJ2-1; 7 nucleotides match TRBD1. Germline V gives CDR1 SGHVS, CDR2 FNYEAQ. The CDR3 loop spans 14 amino acids. V dropped 5 bases and J dropped 0; count of bases not matched to a gene: 1. The whole variable domain, filled in from reference TRBV7-6 and TRBJ2-1, reads GAGVSQSPRYKVTKRGQDVALRCDPISGHVSLYWYRQALGQGPEFLTYFNYEAQQDKSGLPNDRFSAERPEGSISTLTIQRTEQRDSAMYRCASSRQGSYNEQFFGPGTRLTVL.

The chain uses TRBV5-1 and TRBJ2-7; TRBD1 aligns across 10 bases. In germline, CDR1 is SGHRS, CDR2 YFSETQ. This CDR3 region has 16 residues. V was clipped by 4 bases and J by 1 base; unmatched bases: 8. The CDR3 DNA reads TGCGCCAGCAGCCTGTTTCCGGGACAGGGGTCCTACGAGCAGTACTTC. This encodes CASSLFPGQGSYEQYF.

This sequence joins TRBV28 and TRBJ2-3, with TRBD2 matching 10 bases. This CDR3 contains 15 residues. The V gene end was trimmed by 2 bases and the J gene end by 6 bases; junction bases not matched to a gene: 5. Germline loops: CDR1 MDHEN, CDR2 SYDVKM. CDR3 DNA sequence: TGTGCCAGCAGTTTAGTAGCGGGAGGTTCGGATACGCAGTATTTT. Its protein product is CASSLVAGGSDTQYF.

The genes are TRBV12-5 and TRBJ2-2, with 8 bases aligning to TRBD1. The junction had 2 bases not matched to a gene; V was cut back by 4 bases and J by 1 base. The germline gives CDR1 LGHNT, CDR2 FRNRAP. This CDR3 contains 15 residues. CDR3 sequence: CASGSGTGNTGELFF. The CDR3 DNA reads TGTGCTAGTGGTTCCGGGACAGGGAACACCGGGGAGCTGTTTTTT.

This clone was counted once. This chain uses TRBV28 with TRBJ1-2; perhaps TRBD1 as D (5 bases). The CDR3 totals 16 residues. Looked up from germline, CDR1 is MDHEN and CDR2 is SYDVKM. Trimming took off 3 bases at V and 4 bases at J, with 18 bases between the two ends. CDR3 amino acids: CASSFVDSRTIYGYTF. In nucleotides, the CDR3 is TGTGCCAGCAGTTTTGTAGACAGCCGGACAATCTATGGCTACACCTTC.

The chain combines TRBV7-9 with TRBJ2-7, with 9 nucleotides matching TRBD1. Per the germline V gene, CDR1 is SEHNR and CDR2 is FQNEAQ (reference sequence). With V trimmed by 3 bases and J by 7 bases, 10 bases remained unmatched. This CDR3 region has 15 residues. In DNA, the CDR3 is TGTGCCAGCAGCTTGGCCCCGACAGGGGGGTCGGAGCAGTACTTC. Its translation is CASSLAPTGGSEQYF.